These 17 T cell receptor beta chains share one sample of origin, sequenced in a study of OX40 agonist ivuxolimab in advanced cancers. TCRdb's copy holds only in-frame clones and misses some; the assay was immunoSEQ multiplex PCR. The repertoire has approximately 70,000 clones, around 88% of them found once; the top ten carry 0.76%. The material was CD4+ or CD8+ T cells sorted from blood, obtained in a trial of the OX40 agonist ivuxolimab. The receptors derive from an adult with an advanced solid tumor such as melanoma, head and neck, liver or kidney cancer.

The V gene is TRBV5-6, the J gene TRBJ1-1, with 8 bases identical to TRBD1. This CDR3 is built from 14 residues. Germline V CDR1 and CDR2: SGHDT, YYEEEE. V shed 4 bases, J shed 6 bases, and the junction held 8 bases outside the gene matches. CDR3 loop: CASSKKDRVAEAFF. The CDR3 nucleotides are TGTGCCAGCAGCAAGAAGGACAGGGTCGCTGAAGCTTTCTTT.

The chain carries TRBV20-1 and TRBJ1-2; D perhaps matches TRBD1 (5 bases). The CDR3 loop spans 11 amino acids. V was shortened by 8 bases and J by 7 bases, with 14 bases between the two germline ends. Per the germline V gene, CDR1 is DFQATT and CDR2 is SNEGSKA (reference sequence). For the CDR3, the DNA is TGCAGTCCTTCGGGGGGTCTTGGCTACACCTTC. It codes for CSPSGGLGYTF.

V and J are TRBV6-1 and TRBJ1-3; 7 bases are shared with TRBD1. The germline gives CDR1 MNHNS, CDR2 SASEGT. The CDR3 is 15 residues long. Germline trimming cut 7 bases from V and 0 bases from J; bases unmatched to any gene: 6. CDR3 sequence: CASIRDSRSGNTIYF. In nucleotides, the CDR3 is TGTGCCAGCATCCGGGACAGCCGCTCTGGAAACACCATATATTTT.

V usage is TRBV5-8 and J usage is TRBJ2-1; D is unresolved. There are 11 residues in the CDR3. V was clipped by 5 bases and J by 8 bases, with 8 bases between them. CDR1 is SGHTS and CDR2 is YDEGEE in the germline V gene. CDR3 coding DNA: TGTGCCAGCAGGTCTTTGTATGAGCAGTTCTTC. Its protein is CASRSLYEQFF. Variable domain in full (rest from reference TRBV5-8 and TRBJ2-1): EAGVTQSPTHLIKTRGQQATLRCSPISGHTSVYWYQQALGLGLQFLLWYDEGEERNRGNFPPRFSGRQFPNYSSELNVNALELEDSALYLCASRSLYEQFFGPGTRLTVL.

The rearrangement links TRBV6-5 to TRBJ1-1, with TRBD1 identical over 10 bases. This CDR3 has 15 residues. From germline, CDR1 is MNHEY and CDR2 SVGAGI. V dropped 6 bases and J dropped 5; count of bases not matched to a gene: 9. CDR3 in DNA: TGTGCCAGCAGACGTTCCCTGGACAGGGGGACTGAAGCTTTCTTT. Translating it yields CASRRSLDRGTEAFF.

This clone turned up a few times. The chain has TRBV6-1 and TRBJ2-1, with D possibly matching TRBD1 (6 bases). The ends were cut back, 8 bases at V and 8 bases at J, with 19 bases in the middle. Looked up from germline, CDR1 is MNHNS and CDR2 is SASEGT. The CDR3 sequence is 14 residues long. In DNA, the CDR3 is TGTGCCAGCCAAGGACAGATGACGGGACATGAGCAGTTCTTC. Translating gives CASQGQMTGHEQFF.

V is TRBV18 and J is TRBJ2-3; 9 bases line up with TRBD1. V lost 4 bases to trimming and J lost 4 bases; unmatched junction nucleotides: 6. The CDR3 has 15 residues. Germline lookup yields CDR1 KGHSH and CDR2 LQKENI. The CDR3 DNA reads TGTGCCAGCTCACGCGCCGGGACAGGGTCAGATACGCAGTATTTT. It encodes CASSRAGTGSDTQYF.

This clone was observed once. The rearrangement links TRBV6-1 to TRBJ2-6; D gene unclear. V dropped 4 bases and J dropped 2 bases, with 9 bases sitting between them. In germline, CDR1 is MNHNS, CDR2 SASEGT. The CDR3 is 15 amino acids. The CDR3: CASSARRTGANVLTF. The DNA of the CDR3 is TGTGCCAGCAGTGCCAGGCGAACTGGGGCCAACGTCCTGACTTTC.

This clone came up a few times. This chain connects TRBV5-1 to TRBJ2-3; 8 nucleotides line up with TRBD2. The germline CDR1 and CDR2 sequences are SGHRS and YFSETQ. The CDR3 loop spans 16 amino acids. V dropped 0 bases and J dropped 1; count of bases not matched to a gene: 4. CDR3 in amino acids: CASSLGSGGGTDTQYF. In DNA form, the CDR3 reads TGCGCCAGCAGCTTGGGAAGCGGGGGAGGCACAGATACGCAGTATTTT.

The rearrangement links TRBV5-1 to TRBJ1-1, with TRBD1 matching over 7 bases. The CDR3 sequence is 16 residues long. CDR1 is SGHRS and CDR2 is YFSETQ in the germline V gene. V dropped 10 bases and J dropped 0; count of bases not matched to a gene: 15. The CDR3 sequence: CASTRQGVNMNTEAFF. CDR3 coding DNA: TGCGCCTCAACACGACAGGGCGTCAACATGAACACTGAAGCTTTCTTT. The full variable domain, with the rest looked up from reference TRBV5-1 and TRBJ1-1, is KAGVTQTPRYLIKTRGQQVTLSCSPISGHRSVSWYQQTPGQGLQFLFEYFSETQRNKGNFPGRFSGRQFSNSRSEMNVSTLELGDSALYLCASTRQGVNMNTEAFFGQGTRLTVV.

V gene TRBV5-4 combines with J gene TRBJ1-2; 7 positions agree with TRBD1. CDR1 SGHNT and CDR2 YYREEE come from the germline V gene (reference sequence). The CDR3 extends over 14 amino acids. V shed 0 bases, J shed 8 bases, and the junction held 7 bases outside the gene matches. As DNA, the CDR3 is TGTGCCAGCAGCTTGGTCTCAGGGGGACAGGGCTACACCTTC. This gives the protein CASSLVSGGQGYTF.

The CDR3 nucleotides read TGTGCCAGCAGCGTCCAGGACAGGGTGGGCGAAAAACTGTTTTTT. It is translated as CASSVQDRVGEKLFF. The rearrangement joins TRBV9 to TRBJ1-4; 8 positions agree with TRBD1. This CDR3 spans 15 amino acids. From germline, CDR1 is SGDLS and CDR2 YYNGEE. The trim removed 2 bases at V and 8 bases at J, leaving 8 bases unmatched.

The chain recombines TRBV21-1 with TRBJ1-2. TRBV21-1 represents a pseudogene. This CDR3 comprises 13 residues. CDR3 in amino acids: CASSKKDSGGYTF. The CDR3 region has the DNA TGTGCCAGCAGCAAGAAGGATAGTGGTGGCTACACCTTC.

The CDR3 here is CASSLGDDPTDTQYF. In DNA, the CDR3 is TGCGCCAGCAGCTTGGGCGACGATCCCACAGATACGCAGTATTTT. V usage is TRBV5-1 and J usage is TRBJ2-3; D uncertain. The CDR3 is 15 residues long. CDR1 is SGHRS, CDR2 YFSETQ, per germline. V dropped 0 bases and J dropped 2 bases, with 10 bases sitting between them. Based on the CDR3 plus reference TRBV5-1 and TRBJ2-3, the full variable domain is KAGVTQTPRYLIKTRGQQVTLSCSPISGHRSVSWYQQTPGQGLQFLFEYFSETQRNKGNFPGRFSGRQFSNSRSEMNVSTLELGDSALYLCASSLGDDPTDTQYFGPGTRLTVL.

The gene calls are TRBV2 and TRBJ2-3, with D unclear. The germline V and J ends were trimmed by 8 bases and 2 bases, with 8 bases remaining between them. Germline V CDR1 and CDR2: SNHLY, FYNNEI. This CDR3 is 12 amino acids long. The CDR3 region has the DNA TGTGCCAGCGGGCTCCCCACAGATACGCAGTATTTT. It yields the protein CASGLPTDTQYF. Supplemented by reference TRBV2 and TRBJ2-3, the full variable domain reads EPEVTQTPSHQVTQMGQEVILRCVPISNHLYFYWYRQILGQKVEFLVSFYNNEISEKSEIFDDQFSVERPDGSNFTLKIRSTKLEDSAMYFCASGLPTDTQYFGPGTRLTVL.

This chain uses TRBV7-2 with TRBJ2-7; 7 nucleotides agree with TRBD2. Trimming removed 5 bases from V and 5 bases from J; junction bases left unmatched: 12. The V gene's germline CDR1 is SGHTA and CDR2 FQGNSA. The CDR3 spans 15 residues. The CDR3 DNA is TGTGCCAGCAGCGAAGGGGACTACCGATCGGACGAGCAGTACTTC. This sequence encodes CASSEGDYRSDEQYF.

DNA of the CDR3: TGTGCCAGCAGCCGGGCTTGGGGGGGACCCTACAATGAGCAGTTCTTC. This codes for CASSRAWGGPYNEQFF. The genes are TRBV9 and TRBJ2-1; 7 positions match TRBD2. Germline V lookup: CDR1 SGDLS, CDR2 YYNGEE. CDR3 length equals 16 residues. With V trimmed by 4 bases and J by 2 bases, 9 bases remained unmatched. Based on the CDR3 plus reference TRBV9 and TRBJ2-1, the full variable domain is DSGVTQTPKHLITATGQRVTLRCSPRSGDLSVYWYQQSLDQGLQFLIQYYNGEERAKGNILERFSAQQFPDLHSELNLSSLELGDSALYFCASSRAWGGPYNEQFFGPGTRLTVL.